The T cell receptor beta chain under discussion was sequenced for a study of beta chain features in type 1 diabetes. Deletions cut 5 bases from V and 1 base from J, with 12 bases between. The germline V gene has CDR1 SGHRS and CDR2 YFSETQ. The CDR3 is 14 residues long. CD45RO/CCR7/CD25/CD127/CD95/CD27 staining was used to isolate CD4+ naive, central memory, regulatory and stem cell-like memory cells by sorting. With respect to this clone: Its target is unknown.

The sequenced template was cDNA made from the entire isolated RNA. Measured with immunoSEQ multiplex PCR; TCRdb has only the in-frame clones, and not every one. This table holds roughly 230,000 clones, 9% to 10% found once. Study conclusions and caveats: For Type 1 diabetes patients, all four CD4+ subsets carried TCRB CDR3s that were moderately but significantly shorter. When cDNA is sequenced, cells with high TCR expression could be over-represented.

This sequence originates from a young woman in good health. This rearrangement joins TRBV5-1 to TRBJ1-1; D not resolved. Specimen: naive CD4+ T cells from blood. CDR3 nucleotides: TGCGCCAGCAGTTTTGGCCCGGGGAACACTGAAGCTTTCTTT. It specifies CASSFGPGNTEAFF.